This T cell receptor beta chain was found in a study of beta chain features in type 1 diabetes. Overall study context: Patients were similar to healthy donors in age and gender (as well as in cell yields). General observations from the study: Researchers report that Type 1 diabetes patients had moderately but significantly shorter TCRB CDR3s across all four CD4+ subsets.

The V gene lost 4 bases and the J gene lost 2 bases, with 15 bases spanning the gap. The CDR3 has 15 amino acids. CDR1 and CDR2 (germline): SGHNT, YYREEE (reference sequence). TCRB transcripts that were expressed got sequenced, as all of the isolated RNA had been reverse transcribed. TCRdb's table, derived via immunoSEQ multiplex PCR, lists solely in-frame clones and lacks some. The repertoire consists of over 200,000 clones, with about 11% occurring once and the leading ten covering around 0.015%. Details on this clone: Its antigen is unknown.

The sequenced sample consisted of naive CD4+ T cells from blood. The V call is TRBV5-4, the J call TRBJ2-5; D possibly corresponds to TRBD2 (6 bases). The receptor was isolated from a man younger than 45 with type 1 diabetes. CDR3: CASSPRGSGQETQYF. The CDR3 bases are TGTGCCAGCAGCCCCCGGGGGTCGGGGCAAGAGACCCAGTACTTC.